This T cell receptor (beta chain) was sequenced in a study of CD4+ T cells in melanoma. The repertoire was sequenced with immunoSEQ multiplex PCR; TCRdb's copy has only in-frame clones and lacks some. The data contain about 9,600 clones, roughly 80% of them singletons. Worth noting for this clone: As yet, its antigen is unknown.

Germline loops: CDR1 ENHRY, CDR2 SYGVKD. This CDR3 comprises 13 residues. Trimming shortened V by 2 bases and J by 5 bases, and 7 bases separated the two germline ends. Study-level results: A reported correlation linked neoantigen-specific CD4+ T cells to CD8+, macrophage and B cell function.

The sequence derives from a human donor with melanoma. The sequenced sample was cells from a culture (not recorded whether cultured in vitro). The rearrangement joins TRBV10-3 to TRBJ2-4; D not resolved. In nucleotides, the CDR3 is TGTGCCATCAGTGAGCCGGGCCAAAACATTCAGTACTTC. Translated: CAISEPGQNIQYF.